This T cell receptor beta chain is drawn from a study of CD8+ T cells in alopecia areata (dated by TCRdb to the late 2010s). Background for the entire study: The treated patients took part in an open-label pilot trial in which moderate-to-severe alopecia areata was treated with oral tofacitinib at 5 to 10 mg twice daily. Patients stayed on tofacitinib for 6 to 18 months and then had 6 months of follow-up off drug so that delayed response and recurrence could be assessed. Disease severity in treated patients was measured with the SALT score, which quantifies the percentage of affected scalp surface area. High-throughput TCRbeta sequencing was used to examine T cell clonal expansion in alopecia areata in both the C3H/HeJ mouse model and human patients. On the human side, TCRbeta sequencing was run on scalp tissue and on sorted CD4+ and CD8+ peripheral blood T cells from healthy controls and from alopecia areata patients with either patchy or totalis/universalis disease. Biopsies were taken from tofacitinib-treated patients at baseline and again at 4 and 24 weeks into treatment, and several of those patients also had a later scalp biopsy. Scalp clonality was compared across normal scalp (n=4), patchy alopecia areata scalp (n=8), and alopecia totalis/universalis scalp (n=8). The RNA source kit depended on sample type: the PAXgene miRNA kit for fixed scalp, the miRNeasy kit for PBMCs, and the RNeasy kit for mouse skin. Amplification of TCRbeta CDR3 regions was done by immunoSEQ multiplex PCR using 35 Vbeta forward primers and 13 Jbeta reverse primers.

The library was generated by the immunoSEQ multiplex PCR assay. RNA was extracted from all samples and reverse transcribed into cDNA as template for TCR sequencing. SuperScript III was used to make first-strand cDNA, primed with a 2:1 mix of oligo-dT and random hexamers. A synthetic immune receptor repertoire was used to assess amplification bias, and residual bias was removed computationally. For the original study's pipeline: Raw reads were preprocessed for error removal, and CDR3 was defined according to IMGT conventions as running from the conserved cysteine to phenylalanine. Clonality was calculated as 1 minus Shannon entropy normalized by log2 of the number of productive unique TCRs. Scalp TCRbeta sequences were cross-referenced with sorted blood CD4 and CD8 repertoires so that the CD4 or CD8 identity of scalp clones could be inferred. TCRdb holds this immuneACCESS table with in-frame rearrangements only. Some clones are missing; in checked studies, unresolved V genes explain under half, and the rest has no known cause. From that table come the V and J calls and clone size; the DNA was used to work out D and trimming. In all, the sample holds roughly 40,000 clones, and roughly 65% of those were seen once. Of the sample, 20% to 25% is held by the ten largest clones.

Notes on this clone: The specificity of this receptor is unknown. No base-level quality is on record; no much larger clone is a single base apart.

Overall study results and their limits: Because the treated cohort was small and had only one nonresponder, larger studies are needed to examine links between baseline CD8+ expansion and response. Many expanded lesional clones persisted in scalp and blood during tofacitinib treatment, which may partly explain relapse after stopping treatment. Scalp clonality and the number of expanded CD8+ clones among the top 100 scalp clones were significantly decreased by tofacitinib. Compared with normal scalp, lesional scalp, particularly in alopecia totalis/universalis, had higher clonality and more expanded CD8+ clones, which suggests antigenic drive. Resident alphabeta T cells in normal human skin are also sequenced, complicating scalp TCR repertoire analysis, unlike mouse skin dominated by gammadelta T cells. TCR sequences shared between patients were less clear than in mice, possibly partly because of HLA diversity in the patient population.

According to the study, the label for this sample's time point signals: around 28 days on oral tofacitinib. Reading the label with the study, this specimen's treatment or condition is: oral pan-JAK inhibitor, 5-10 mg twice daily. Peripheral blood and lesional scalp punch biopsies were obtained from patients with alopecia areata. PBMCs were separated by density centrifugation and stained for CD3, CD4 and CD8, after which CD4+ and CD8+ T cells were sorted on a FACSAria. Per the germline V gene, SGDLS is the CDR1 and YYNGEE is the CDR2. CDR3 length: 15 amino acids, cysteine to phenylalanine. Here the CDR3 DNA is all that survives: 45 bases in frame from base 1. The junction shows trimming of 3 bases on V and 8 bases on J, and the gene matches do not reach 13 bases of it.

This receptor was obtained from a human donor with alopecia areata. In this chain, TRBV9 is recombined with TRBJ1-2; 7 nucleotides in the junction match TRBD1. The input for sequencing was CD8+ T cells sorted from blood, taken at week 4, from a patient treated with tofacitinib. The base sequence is TGTGCCAGCAGCGGACGCCTTGAGGGGGCGTGGGGCTACACCTTC. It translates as CASSGRLEGAWGYTF.